Below, 27 T cell receptor beta chains from the same sample are listed, as sequenced in a study of tumor and adjacent non-tumor tissue in lung cancer. TCRbeta libraries were built with three rounds of nested PCR, modified from ARM-PCR. TCRdb reprocessed the multiplex PCR reads with MiXCR, giving one entry per CDR3 protein. The repertoire consists of some 100,000 distinct CDR3 sequences, with under 65% occurring once and the leading ten covering 15% to 20%. RNA was extracted from bulk tissue without any cell sorting. Distant lung tissue was collected more than 3 cm away from the tumor edge. Sequenced: distant non-tumor lung tissue. All receptors derive from a man between 60 and 70 years old with non-small cell lung cancer.

With regard to this clonotype: The missing conserved phenylalanine or tryptophan at the end of this CDR3 makes a read error likely. The limits of the CDR3 on the DNA are not certain, so only TCRdb's listed CDR3 is given. This rearrangement joins TRBV6-2 or TRBV6-3 to TRBJ2-1. Germline V gene sequence: CDR1 MNHEY, CDR2 SVGEGT. The CDR3 extends over 14 residues, inclusive of both ends. The CDR3 region is CASSFSTRYNEHFL.

Worth noting for this clonotype: It may be a read error: a sequence one base away is much more abundant. CDR3 coding DNA: TGTGCCAGTAGTATGTTAACACTCACCTACAATGAGCAGTTCTTC. It codes for CASSMLTLTYNEQFF. The rearrangement joins TRBV19 to TRBJ2-1; D unresolved. CDR1 LNHDA and CDR2 SQIVND come from the germline V gene (reference sequence). CDR3 length: 15 residues. Trimming took off 3 bases at V and 2 bases at J, with 11 bases between the two ends.

Concerning this clonotype: At one boundary the junction diverges from the germline segment, which might be a read error. CDR3 in DNA: TGTGCCAGCATGTCTACGGGGGATTCTAGCACAGATACGCGGTATTTT. Encoded protein: CASMSTGDSSTDTRYF. The chain uses TRBV6-5 and TRBJ2-3; D possibly corresponds to TRBD2 (6 bases). The CDR3 covers 16 residues. Germline V gives CDR1 MNHEY, CDR2 SVGAGI.

Remarks on this clonotype: An end of the junction does not agree with germline; a read error may underlie this. V is TRBV29-1 and J is TRBJ2-1; 12 bases map to TRBD2. Per germline, CDR1 SQVTM and CDR2 ANQGSEA. The CDR3 is 16 amino acids. The CDR3 DNA sequence: TGTAGCGTTGAAGATAGCCTAGCGGGAGGGCCGGATGAGCAGTTCTTC. This gives the protein CSVEDSLAGGPDEQFF.

Details on this clonotype: Relative to the germline gene, one junction end is altered; a read error may explain this. The CDR3 reads CVSSPGPSSYNEEFF. The CDR3 nucleotides are TGTGTCAGCAGTCCCGGGCCTAGCTCCTACAATGAGGAGTTCTTC. The chain uses TRBV6-1 and TRBJ2-1; D perhaps matches TRBD2 (5 bases). Germline CDR1 reads MNHNS; CDR2 reads SASEGT. The CDR3 has 15 amino acids.

This clonotype was seen repeatedly, ten times or more. This CDR3 reads CASSLAAVGETDTQYF. The CDR3 bases are TGTGCCAGCAGCTTGGCTGCGGTGGGTGAGACAGATACGCAGTATTTT. The genes are TRBV5-6 and TRBJ2-3, with unresolved D. The CDR3 has 16 amino acids. Trimming left V 0 bases short and J 3 bases short, with 14 bases between. The germline V gene encodes CDR1 SGHDT and CDR2 YYEEEE.

Worth noting for this clonotype: The junction does not match germline at one end; this may be a read error. J is TRBJ2-1 and V is TRBV24-1, with 15 positions matching TRBD2. The CDR3 loop spans 20 amino acids. Germline-derived CDR1 and CDR2 are KGHDR and SFDVKD. The CDR3 loop is CATNDPTGLAGGGGHNEQFF. The CDR3 DNA follows: TGTGCCACCAATGACCCGACAGGACTAGCGGGAGGGGGCGGGCACAATGAGCAGTTTTTC.

Here the CDR3 reads CASSYARDCNTEAFF. As DNA, the CDR3 is TGTGCCAGCAGCTACGCCAGGGACTGCAACACTGAAGCTTTCTTT. V usage is TRBV6-6 and J usage is TRBJ1-1; the D gene is possibly TRBD1 (5 bases). The germline V gene has CDR1 MNHNY and CDR2 SVGAGI (reference sequence). The CDR3 totals 15 residues. V was shortened by 6 bases and J by 2 bases, with 16 bases between the two germline ends.

This clonotype was detected ten times or more. The chain is built from TRBV20-1 and TRBJ1-6; D remains unclear. Germline loops: CDR1 DFQATT, CDR2 SNEGSKA (reference sequence). CDR3 size: 13 residues. Trimming took off 2 bases at V and 7 bases at J, with 9 bases between the two ends. The CDR3 DNA is TGCAGTGCTAGAAAGACGGTGAATTCACCCCTCCACTTT. Translated: CSARKTVNSPLHF.

This clonotype was recorded once. J is TRBJ2-1 and V is TRBV4-1; 7 bases align to TRBD1. The CDR3 is made up of 16 amino acids. Germline CDR1 reads MGHRA; CDR2 reads YSYEKL. V lost 1 base and J lost 4; bases outside the gene matches: 7. This CDR3 is CASSQVAGTEYNEQFF. The DNA for the CDR3 is TGCGCCAGCAGCCAAGTTGCAGGGACAGAGTACAATGAGCAGTTCTTC.

In this sample, this clonotype turned up a few times. This likely comes from a read error, as the CDR3 has no conserved phenylalanine or tryptophan at its end. The DNA is omitted, as the CDR3 cannot be located on it reliably, and the CDR3 follows TCRdb's listing. V usage is TRBV4-1 and J usage is TRBJ2-2; no check of the table's D call, TRBD2, against the DNA was made. The CDR3 is 16 residues long, counting both termini. In germline, CDR1 is MGHRA, CDR2 YSYEKL. The CDR3 protein is CASSQEPGRAAGELLL.

A remark on this clonotype: A junction boundary mismatches the germline segment, possibly from a read error. This chain connects TRBV12-3 or TRBV12-4 to TRBJ2-2; D is possibly TRBD1 (5 bases). The CDR3 runs 14 residues. CDR3 sequence: CASSLEVAPRELFF. CDR3 nucleotide sequence: TGTGCCAGCAGTTTAGAGGTAGCCCCCAGGGAACTGTTTTTT.

Of note for this clonotype: A single base separates this from a much larger clone, so it may be a read error. The rearrangement uses TRBV10-3 and TRBJ2-1, with 8 positions matching TRBD2. Germline values: CDR1 ENHRY, CDR2 SYGVKD. This CDR3 is built from 11 residues. The CDR3 DNA reads TGTGCCATCAGTAACAGGACTAGCTGGATCTTC. It is translated as CAISNRTSWIF.

V and J are TRBV12-3 or TRBV12-4 and TRBJ2-1; 13 positions match TRBD2. This CDR3 contains 15 residues. The CDR3 spells CGSTRTSGSPNEQFF. DNA of the CDR3: TGTGGCAGTACACGGACTAGCGGGAGTCCCAATGAGCAGTTCTTC.

This clonotype was seen at least ten times. The rearrangement joins TRBV5-5 to TRBJ2-7, with D perhaps TRBD1 (6 bases). The CDR3 has 14 amino acids. V was trimmed by 4 bases and J by 5 bases, leaving 16 bases between them. CDR1 and CDR2 from the germline V gene are SGHKS and YYEKEE (reference sequence). The chain's CDR3 is CASSPGRGRDEQYF. Here the CDR3 DNA reads TGTGCCAGCAGCCCGGGCAGGGGTCGGGACGAGCAGTACTTC. Based on the CDR3 plus reference TRBV5-5 and TRBJ2-7, the full variable domain is DAGVTQSPTHLIKTRGQQVTLRCSPISGHKSVSWYQQVLGQGPQFIFQYYEKEERGRGNFPDRFSARQFPNYSSELNVNALLLGDSALYLCASSPGRGRDEQYFGPGTRLTVT.

This clonotype was counted ten times or more. Here the CDR3 reads CASSFSPLAGATGDTQYF. The CDR3 DNA reads TGTGCCAGCAGTTTTTCCCCGCTAGCGGGAGCTACGGGGGATACGCAGTATTTT. The gene calls are TRBV28 and TRBJ2-3, with 10 nucleotides matching TRBD2. The CDR3 is 18 residues long. Germline CDR1 MDHEN, CDR2 SYDVKM. The junction had 15 bases not matched to a gene; V was cut back by 3 bases and J by 6 bases.

The table lists this clonotype with many counts. The chain uses TRBV28 and TRBJ2-3; D ambiguous. CDR3 length equals 12 residues. Germline-derived CDR1 and CDR2 are MDHEN and SYDVKM. V was pared by 5 bases and J by 5 bases, with 8 bases between. The CDR3 sequence is CASSVARDTQYF. The DNA for the CDR3 is TGTGCCAGCAGTGTAGCTAGAGATACGCAGTATTTT.

Worth noting for this clonotype: This may be a read error, as it is one base from a much larger clone. This chain joins TRBV5-1 and TRBJ1-1, with D tentatively TRBD1 (5 bases). Germline V gene data show CDR1 as SGHRS and CDR2 as YFSETQ. CDR3 length: 16 amino acids. Between the trimmed V and J ends, which lost 0 bases and 6 bases, there was a span of 18 bases. The CDR3 here is CASSLAVSQGVPEAFF. In DNA, the CDR3 is TGCGCCAGCAGCTTGGCTGTCAGCCAGGGAGTGCCTGAAGCTTTCTTT.

A remark on this clonotype: Germline is not matched at one junction end, which may reflect a read error. The chain uses TRBV6-6 and TRBJ2-7; D remains ambiguous. CDR3 length equals 13 residues. Germline CDR1 is MNHNY and CDR2 is SVGAGI (reference sequence). The CDR3 nucleotides read TGTGCCAGCTGTTACCAGGAGTACTACGAGCAGTACTTC. Translation gives CASCYQEYYEQYF.

In its sample, this clonotype was seen many times. The chain carries TRBV12-3 or TRBV12-4 and TRBJ2-7; maybe TRBD1 (6 bases). This CDR3 region has 15 residues. Trimming took off 2 bases at V and 5 bases at J, with 16 bases between the two ends. The CDR3 protein is CASSLSAGVRNEQYF. CDR3 sequence (DNA): TGTGCCAGCAGTTTATCGGCAGGGGTAAGGAACGAGCAGTACTTC.

Of note for this clonotype: The conserved phenylalanine or tryptophan is not found at the CDR3 terminus, so this likely reflects a read error. The DNA is left out, because the CDR3 cannot be placed on it with certainty; the CDR3 is given as TCRdb lists it. The CDR3 sequence: CASSPRASGKQETEYL. The V call is TRBV18, the J call TRBJ2-5; TRBD2 is taken as the D call from the table, unchecked against the DNA. Counting both end residues, the CDR3 totals 16 amino acids. Per germline, CDR1 KGHSH and CDR2 LQKENI.

This clonotype is termed medium-sized. J is TRBJ2-5 and V is TRBV11-2; 11 bases map to TRBD1. CDR1 SGHAT and CDR2 FQNNGV come from the germline V gene. J gave up 4 bases and V 4 bases, and 5 bases lay outside the gene matches. The CDR3 has 15 amino acids. The CDR3 DNA reads TGTGCCAGCAGCTCACCCGGGACAGGGGGAGAGACCCAGTACTTC. It yields the protein CASSSPGTGGETQYF. Using reference TRBV11-2 and TRBJ2-5 for the parts outside the CDR3, the full variable domain is EAGVAQSPRYKIIEKRQSVAFWCNPISGHATLYWYQQILGQGPKLLIQFQNNGVVDDSQLPKDRFSAERLKGVDSTLKIQPAKLEDSAVYLCASSSPGTGGETQYFGPGTRLLVL.

About this clonotype: The conserved closing phenylalanine or tryptophan is absent in this CDR3, likely reflecting a read error. CDR3 sequence: CASSSTHWGLTGNEQFL. The CDR3 nucleotides read TGTGCCAGCAGTTCAACCCACTGGGGGCTGACGGGCAATGAGCAGTTCTTA. V gene TRBV12-3 or TRBV12-4 combines with J gene TRBJ2-1, with D maybe TRBD1 (6 bases). There are 17 residues in the CDR3. Trimming stripped 4 bases from V and 6 bases from J, with 22 bases between.

The chain has TRBV6-5 and TRBJ1-1; D is unresolved. The germline gives CDR1 MNHEY, CDR2 SVGAGI. The germline V and J ends were trimmed by 6 bases and 2 bases, with 10 bases remaining between them. The CDR3 totals 13 residues. The CDR3 DNA reads as TGTGCCAGCAGGTACCCGAGTAACACTGAAGCTTTCTTT. It is translated as CASRYPSNTEAFF.

This clonotype has more than one count but fewer than ten. With a much larger clone just one base away, this may be a read error. The chain couples TRBV5-6 to TRBJ1-1; D is ambiguous. Germline CDR1 reads SGHDT; CDR2 reads YYEEEE. The CDR3 runs 12 residues. The CDR3 loop reads CASGFQATEAFF. The CDR3, as DNA: TGTGCCAGCGGCTTCCAGGCGACTGAAGCTTTCTTT.

This rearrangement joins TRBV11-1 to TRBJ2-7; D may match TRBD1 or TRBD2 (5 bases each). CDR1 and CDR2 from the germline V gene are SGHAT and FQDESV (reference sequence). The CDR3 has 14 amino acids. The V end lost 7 bases, the J end lost 1 base, and 14 bases lay between the germline ends. This CDR3 is CASINRGESYEQYF. The CDR3, as DNA: TGTGCCAGCATCAATAGAGGGGAGTCCTACGAGCAGTACTTC. The entire variable domain, with the rest obtained from reference TRBV11-1 and TRBJ2-7, is as follows: EAEVAQSPRYKITEKSQAVAFWCDPISGHATLYWYRQILGQGPELLVQFQDESVVDDSQLPKDRFSAERLKGVDSTLKIQPAELGDSAMYLCASINRGESYEQYFGPGTRLTVT.

This clonotype was detected only once. The CDR3 does not close with the conserved phenylalanine or tryptophan, likely indicating a read error. It is unclear where the CDR3 begins or ends on the DNA, so no DNA is shown, and the CDR3 is as TCRdb lists it. The chain links TRBV4-1 to TRBJ1-4. With termini counted, the CDR3 has 11 amino acids. Germline V gene sequence: CDR1 MGHRA, CDR2 YSYEKL. The CDR3 spells CASSQGELLFL.